This T cell receptor beta chain was sequenced in a study of blood T cell repertoires in COVID-19. This CDR3 is built from 16 residues. Germline V CDR1 and CDR2: GTSNPN, SVGIG (reference sequence). V dropped 0 bases and J dropped 4; count of bases not matched to a gene: 6. How the authors handled the data: Nucleated cell counts were estimated from reference gene primer amplification. Clones were read by immunoSEQ multiplex PCR, and TCRdb kept only the in-frame ones, dropping some. The V and J calls and clone size are taken from that table; D and trimming were inferred from the DNA. The sample lists about 210,000 clones; around four fifths were seen once.

This TCR came from a woman aged 40 to 50 with active or convalescent COVID-19. The sequenced material came from peripheral blood. This chain uses TRBV30 with TRBJ2-1; TRBD2 agrees at 10 bases. Here the CDR3 DNA reads TGTGCCTGGAGTGTATTAGGGACTAGCGATTACAATGAGCAGTTCTTC. Translated, it gives CAWSVLGTSDYNEQFF.